This T cell receptor beta chain emerged from a study of vaccination effects on CD4 cells after COVID-19. This clone has more than one count but fewer than ten. Its antigen is not known. This table comes from immunoSEQ multiplex PCR, and its TCRdb copy is limited to in-frame clones, with some not included. The sample consists of about 25,000 clones, around 67% of them appearing once. Isolating CD4+ T cells followed approximately nine days of culture. V dropped 1 base and J dropped 4; count of bases not matched to a gene: 6. CDR3 length: 15 amino acids. Per the germline V gene, CDR1 is SGHAT and CDR2 is FQNNGV.

The source material was CD4+ T cells from PBMCs cultured without peptide, sampled before COVID-19 vaccination. This chain links TRBV11-2 with TRBJ2-7; 8 bases are a match to TRBD1. This receptor was taken from a human donor who received a COVID-19 vaccine. CDR3 coding DNA: TGTGCCAGCAGCTTAGTAGTCAGGGGGCATTACGAGCAGTACTTC. Translated: CASSLVVRGHYEQYF.